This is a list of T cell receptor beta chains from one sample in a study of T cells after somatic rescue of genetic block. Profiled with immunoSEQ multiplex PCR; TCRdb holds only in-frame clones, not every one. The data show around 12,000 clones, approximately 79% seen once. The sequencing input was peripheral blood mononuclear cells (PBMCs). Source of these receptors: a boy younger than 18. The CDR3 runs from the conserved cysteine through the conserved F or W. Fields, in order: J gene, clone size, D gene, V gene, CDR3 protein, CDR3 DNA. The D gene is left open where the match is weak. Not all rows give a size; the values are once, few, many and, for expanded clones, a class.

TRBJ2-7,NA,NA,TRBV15,CATSSGGLRTGEQYF,TGTGCCACCAGCTCCGGCGGGCTGAGGACGGGGGAGCAGTACTTC
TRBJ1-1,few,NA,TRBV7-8,CASSLKRIEAFF,TGTGCCAGCAGCTTGAAGAGGATTGAAGCTTTCTTT
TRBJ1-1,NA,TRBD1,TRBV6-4,CASSAGQVSLRGSAEAFF,TGTGCCAGCAGCGCAGGACAGGTCTCCCTCCGGGGCTCCGCTGAAGCTTTCTTT
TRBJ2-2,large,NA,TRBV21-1,CASSGPKGQANTGELFF,TGTGCCAGCAGCGGTCCAAAGGGACAGGCGAACACCGGGGAGCTGTTTTTT
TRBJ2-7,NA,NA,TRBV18,CASSPDRYEQYF,TGTGCCAGCTCGCCCGACAGATACGAGCAGTACTTC
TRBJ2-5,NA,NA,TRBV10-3,CAISYTGSETQYF,TGTGCCATCAGCTATACAGGGTCGGAGACCCAGTACTTC
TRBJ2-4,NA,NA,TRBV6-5,CASSRGATKNIQYF,TGTGCCAGCAGCCGGGGGGCAACCAAAAACATTCAGTACTTC
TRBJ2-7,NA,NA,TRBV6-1,CASREWAGQQYF,TGTGCCAGCAGAGAGTGGGCGGGCCAGCAGTACTTC
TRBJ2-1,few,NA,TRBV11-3,CASSLDVTGNEQFF,TGTGCCAGCAGCTTAGATGTAACAGGCAATGAGCAGTTCTTC
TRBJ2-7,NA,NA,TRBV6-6,CASSYAAYEQYF,TGTGCCAGCAGTTATGCAGCCTACGAGCAGTACTTC
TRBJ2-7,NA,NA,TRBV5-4,CASGLGGPYEQYF,TGTGCCAGCGGCCTGGGGGGGCCCTACGAGCAGTACTTC
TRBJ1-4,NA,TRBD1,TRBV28,CASSLRDRVRVKLFF,TGTGCCAGCAGTTTACGCGACAGGGTTAGGGTAAAACTGTTTTTT
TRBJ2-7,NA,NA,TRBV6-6,CASSYTLGGRNYEQYF,TGTGCCAGCAGTTACACTTTAGGGGGGCGGAACTACGAGCAGTACTTC
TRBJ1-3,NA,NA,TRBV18,CASSPPQGQFSGNTIYF,TGTGCCAGCTCACCACCCCAGGGGCAATTCTCTGGAAACACCATATATTTT
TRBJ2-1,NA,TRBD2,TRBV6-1,CASSERGTSGVSYNEQFF,TGTGCCAGCAGTGAACGAGGGACTAGCGGGGTGTCCTACAATGAGCAGTTCTTC
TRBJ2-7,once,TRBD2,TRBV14,CASSQQRRTSGDRYEQYF,TGTGCCAGCAGCCAACAACGGAGGACTAGCGGGGACCGCTACGAGCAGTACTTC
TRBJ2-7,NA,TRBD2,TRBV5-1,CASSVDLAGASYEQYF,TGCGCCAGCAGCGTGGACCTAGCGGGGGCCTCCTACGAGCAGTACTTC
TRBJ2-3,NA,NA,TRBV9,CASSVGTSGITDTQYF,TGTGCCAGCAGCGTAGGGACATCGGGCATCACAGATACGCAGTATTTT
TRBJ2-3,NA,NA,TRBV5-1,CASSLEGGGNTQYF,TGCGCCAGCAGCTTGGAAGGTGGAGGAAATACGCAGTATTTT
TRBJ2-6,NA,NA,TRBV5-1,CASSLVGTQAPNSGANVLTF,TGCGCCAGCAGCTTGGTGGGAACCCAGGCACCCAACTCTGGGGCCAACGTCCTGACTTTC
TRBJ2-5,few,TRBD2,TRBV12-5,CASGSPAGEGETQYF,TGTGCTAGTGGTTCGCCAGCGGGAGAAGGAGAGACCCAGTACTTC
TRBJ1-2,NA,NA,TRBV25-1,CASSELGEHGYTF,TGTGCCAGCAGTGAATTAGGGGAACATGGCTACACCTTC
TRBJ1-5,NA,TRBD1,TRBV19,CASSIGDRIINQPQHF,TGTGCCAGTAGTATAGGGGACAGGATCATAAATCAGCCCCAGCATTTT
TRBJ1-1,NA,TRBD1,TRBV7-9,CASSFGQANTEAFF,TGTGCCAGCAGCTTTGGACAGGCGAACACTGAAGCTTTCTTT
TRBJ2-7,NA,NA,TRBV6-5,CASSQNSEQYF,TGTGCCAGCAGTCAGAACTCCGAGCAGTACTTC
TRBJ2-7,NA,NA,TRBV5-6,CASSLWGGSSYEQYF,TGTGCCAGCAGCTTGTGGGGAGGCTCGTCCTACGAGCAGTACTTC
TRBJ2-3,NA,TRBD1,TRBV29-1,CSVAGGRGTDTQYF,TGCAGCGTGGCAGGGGGCAGGGGAACAGATACGCAGTATTTT
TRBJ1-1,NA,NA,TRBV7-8,CASSLAVGLGSTEAFF,TGTGCCAGCAGCTTAGCGGTAGGCCTCGGGAGCACTGAAGCTTTCTTT
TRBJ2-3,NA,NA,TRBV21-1,CASSNPLRAGGDTQYF,TGTGCCAGCAGCAACCCCTTAAGGGCGGGAGGGGATACGCAGTATTTT
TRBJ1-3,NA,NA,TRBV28,CASSIYSGNTIYF,TGTGCCAGCTCGATCTACTCTGGAAACACCATATATTTT
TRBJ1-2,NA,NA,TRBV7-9,CASSLSGLTGHGYTF,TGTGCCAGCAGCTTATCGGGTCTTACCGGACATGGCTACACCTTC
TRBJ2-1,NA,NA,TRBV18,CASSPYNEQFF,TGTGCCAGCTCACCTTACAATGAGCAGTTCTTC
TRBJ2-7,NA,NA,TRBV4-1,CASSQDTIRYEQYF,TGCGCCAGCAGCCAAGATACGATTAGGTACGAGCAGTACTTC
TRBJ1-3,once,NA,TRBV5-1,CASSLEGLRSGNTIYF,TGCGCCAGCAGCTTGGAAGGACTTCGCTCTGGAAACACCATATATTTT
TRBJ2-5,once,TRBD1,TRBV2,CASTFGTGGIETQYF,TGTGCCAGCACCTTCGGGACAGGGGGGATTGAGACCCAGTACTTC
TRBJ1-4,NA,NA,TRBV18,CASSPQGMGEKLFF,TGTGCCAGCTCACCACAGGGGATGGGTGAAAAACTGTTTTTT
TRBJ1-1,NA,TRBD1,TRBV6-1,CASRDRDRVNTEAFF,TGTGCCAGCAGAGACCGGGACAGGGTTAACACTGAAGCTTTCTTT